These T cell receptor beta chains were read from a single sample in a study of blood T cell repertoires in COVID-19. Produced via immunoSEQ multiplex PCR; TCRdb's table is partial and in-frame only. The data show 110,000 to 150,000 clones, with 82% seen just once and roughly 3.9% held by the top ten. Sequencing was performed on peripheral blood. The receptors derive from a woman older than 75 with acute or convalescent COVID-19. Each CDR3 is given with its conserved first and last residue. A D gene is named only where the DNA matches it firmly. Only some rows state a clone size, as once, few, many or a class for expanded clones.

TRBV12-3/TRBV12-4,TRBJ2-5,13,.,.,CASSLVLGKTQYF,TGTGCCAGCAGCCTGGTCCTCGGGAAGACCCAGTACTTC
TRBV11-2,TRBJ2-7,15,TRBD1,.,CASSSLRDSSYEQYF,TGTGCCAGCAGCTCTCTCAGGGACAGCTCCTACGAGCAGTACTTC
TRBV27,TRBJ1-2,16,TRBD1,.,CASSRLTTGDRYGYTF,TGTGCCAGCAGCAGACTTACAACAGGGGATCGGTATGGCTACACCTTC
TRBV28,TRBJ1-3,15,TRBD1,.,CASSSQGQMRNTIYF,TGTGCCAGCAGTTCGCAGGGACAGATGAGAAACACCATATATTTT
TRBV15,TRBJ1-4,15,.,.,CATSRAGQLNEKLFF,TGTGCCACCAGCAGAGCGGGACAACTTAATGAAAAACTGTTTTTT
TRBV6-6,TRBJ1-3,11,.,.,CASGEGNTIYF,TGTGCCAGCGGTGAGGGAAACACCATATATTTT
TRBV23-1,TRBJ1-2,13,.,.,CASSHRVWDGYTF,TGCGCCAGCAGTCACCGGGTCTGGGATGGCTACACCTTC
TRBV5-4,TRBJ1-1,15,.,once,CASSRYGVRQTEAFF,TGTGCCAGCAGCCGCTACGGGGTCCGGCAAACTGAAGCTTTCTTT
TRBV28,TRBJ1-6,15,.,few,CASRPLGDSASPLHF,TGTGCCAGCAGACCCCTCGGGGACTCCGCGTCGCCCCTCCACTTT
TRBV25-1,TRBJ2-5,17,TRBD1,.,CASSEWWQGARSETQYF,TGTGCCAGCAGTGAATGGTGGCAGGGGGCGCGGTCGGAGACCCAGTACTTC
TRBV19,TRBJ2-3,16,TRBD2,once,CASSIVAGPRTDTQYF,TGTGCCAGTAGTATTGTAGCGGGGCCTCGCACAGATACGCAGTATTTT
TRBV5-1,TRBJ2-7,15,TRBD2,.,CASSLTSGGTYEQYF,TGCGCCAGCAGTTTAACTAGCGGGGGTACCTACGAGCAGTACTTC
TRBV25-1,TRBJ2-7,13,TRBD1,.,CASSPTGMVEQYF,TGTGCCAGCAGCCCGACAGGGATGGTCGAGCAGTACTTC
TRBV24-1,TRBJ1-3,17,.,.,CATSDFARWGGGNTIYF,TGTGCCACCAGTGATTTTGCGAGGTGGGGAGGCGGAAACACCATATATTTT